Listed below are T cell receptor beta chains from one sample, sequenced in a study of TIL therapy for anti-PD-1-resistant metastatic lung cancer. Sequenced by immunoSEQ multiplex PCR; TCRdb stores in-frame clones only, minus some. The repertoire consists of tens of thousands of clones, with around 85% occurring once and the leading ten covering around 5%. The specimen was blood, collected at baseline. These receptors all come from a person between 25 and 79 years old with non-small cell lung cancer. Both conserved end residues are part of each CDR3. Each record gives: clone size, D gene, V gene, J gene, CDR3 DNA, CDR3 protein. D genes are given only for firm matches. Rows give clone size only sometimes, using once, few, many, or a class for an expanded clone.

size: -
D: TRBD1
V: TRBV20-1
J: TRBJ2-3
DNA: TGCAGTGCTAGTCAGAGACAGGGGTTGGATACGCAGTATTTT
CDR3: CSASQRQGLDTQYF

size: -
D: -
V: TRBV19
J: TRBJ2-2
DNA: TGTGCCAGTAGTAAAAAGCGCACCTACACCGGGGAGCTGTTTTTT
CDR3: CASSKKRTYTGELFF

size: -
D: -
V: TRBV9
J: TRBJ2-1
DNA: TGTGCCAGCAGCGTAAGTAGCGCCAATGAGCAGTTCTTC
CDR3: CASSVSSANEQFF

size: -
D: -
V: TRBV28
J: TRBJ2-2
DNA: TGTGCCAGCTTGGGGGGGAACACCGGGGAGCTGTTTTTT
CDR3: CASLGGNTGELFF

size: -
D: -
V: TRBV12-3/TRBV12-4
J: TRBJ2-1
DNA: TGTGCCAGCAGATCCAGACAGGATGAGCAGTTCTTC
CDR3: CASRSRQDEQFF

size: -
D: TRBD1
V: TRBV6-2/TRBV6-3
J: TRBJ1-1
DNA: TGTGCCAGCAGCTCACAGGGGATCGTGAACACTGAAGCTTTCTTT
CDR3: CASSSQGIVNTEAFF

size: -
D: -
V: TRBV30
J: TRBJ2-1
DNA: TGTGCCTGGAGAGCCTTTGGCGTAGAGCAGTTCTTC
CDR3: CAWRAFGVEQFF

size: -
D: TRBD1
V: TRBV28
J: TRBJ1-1
DNA: TGTGCCAGCAGAGAGCAGGGGGCAGTTGAAGCTTTCTTT
CDR3: CASREQGAVEAFF

size: -
D: TRBD1
V: TRBV3-1/TRBV3-2
J: TRBJ2-1
DNA: TGTGCCAGCAGCCAAGTGGACAGGGGGACCTTCAATGAGCAGTTCTTC
CDR3: CASSQVDRGTFNEQFF

size: -
D: TRBD1
V: TRBV28
J: TRBJ1-2
DNA: TGTGCCAGCAGAACATCCGGGACAGGGGCTGGCTACACCTTC
CDR3: CASRTSGTGAGYTF

size: few
D: TRBD1
V: TRBV7-2
J: TRBJ2-7
DNA: TGTGCCAGCAGTTGGGACAGGTCGGGCGAGCAGTACTTC
CDR3: CASSWDRSGEQYF

size: -
D: -
V: TRBV6-6
J: TRBJ2-2
DNA: TGTGCCAGCAGTTACACGGACACCGGGGAGCTGTTTTTT
CDR3: CASSYTDTGELFF

size: -
D: -
V: TRBV9
J: TRBJ1-3
DNA: TGTGCCAGCAGCGTAGAGGCGGACGTCTCTGGAAACACCATATATTTT
CDR3: CASSVEADVSGNTIYF

size: -
D: -
V: TRBV3-1/TRBV3-2
J: TRBJ2-3
DNA: TGTGCCAGCAGCCTTGACAGGCCAGATACGCAGTATTTT
CDR3: CASSLDRPDTQYF

size: -
D: -
V: TRBV11-2
J: TRBJ1-1
DNA: TGTGCCAGCAGCTTCGGGGCGGGAGGAACTGAAGCTTTCTTT
CDR3: CASSFGAGGTEAFF

size: once
D: TRBD1
V: TRBV27
J: TRBJ2-7
DNA: TGTGCCAGCAGTTCCCAGGGACAGGGTGGGGACGAGCAGTACTTC
CDR3: CASSSQGQGGDEQYF

size: -
D: TRBD1
V: TRBV6-5
J: TRBJ2-2
DNA: TGTGCCAGCAGTTACTCGGACAGGGGGTACACCGGGGAGCTGTTTTTT
CDR3: CASSYSDRGYTGELFF

size: few
D: -
V: TRBV27
J: TRBJ1-6
DNA: TGTGCCAGCAACGCGGACGGAGGGTACTCACCCCTCCACTTT
CDR3: CASNADGGYSPLHF

size: -
D: -
V: TRBV6-5
J: TRBJ2-5
DNA: TGTGCCAGCAGTTACTTCCAGGGAGAGACCCAGTACTTC
CDR3: CASSYFQGETQYF

size: -
D: -
V: TRBV24-1
J: TRBJ2-6
DNA: TGTGCCACCAGTGATTCCAGGGGCAGGGTTTCTGGGGCCAACGTCCTGACTTTC
CDR3: CATSDSRGRVSGANVLTF

size: few
D: -
V: TRBV4-1
J: TRBJ2-2
DNA: TGCGCCAGCAGCCACCCCAGTCGGAGCCACACCGGGGAGCTGTTTTTT
CDR3: CASSHPSRSHTGELFF

size: -
D: TRBD1
V: TRBV5-1
J: TRBJ1-5
DNA: TGCGCCAGCAGCTCGACAGGGAATCAGCCCCAGCATTTT
CDR3: CASSSTGNQPQHF

size: -
D: TRBD1
V: TRBV6-5
J: TRBJ2-5
DNA: TGTGCCAGCAGTTACGCACCCGGGACAGTAGAGACCCAGTACTTC
CDR3: CASSYAPGTVETQYF

size: -
D: -
V: TRBV4-3
J: TRBJ2-3
DNA: TGCGCCAGCAGCCAATCAGGGAACGCAGATACGCAGTATTTT
CDR3: CASSQSGNADTQYF

size: -
D: -
V: TRBV21-1
J: TRBJ1-6
DNA: TGTGCCAGCAGCCGGAGGGCCCGGGGGGATAATTCACCCCTCCACTTT
CDR3: CASSRRARGDNSPLHF

size: -
D: -
V: TRBV19
J: TRBJ2-5
DNA: TGTGCCAGTAGTATAGATCTTGCAGAGACCCAGTACTTC
CDR3: CASSIDLAETQYF

size: few
D: -
V: TRBV2
J: TRBJ1-5
DNA: TGTGCCAGCAATCCCGACCCCAATCAGCCCCAGCATTTT
CDR3: CASNPDPNQPQHF

size: few
D: -
V: TRBV5-1
J: TRBJ1-2
DNA: TGCGCCAGCAGCCCACAGGGTCGAGGCTACACCTTC
CDR3: CASSPQGRGYTF

size: -
D: -
V: TRBV5-1
J: TRBJ2-2
DNA: TGCGCCAGCAGCTCAACAGGGCACACCGGGGAGCTGTTTTTT
CDR3: CASSSTGHTGELFF

size: -
D: -
V: TRBV29-1
J: TRBJ1-2
DNA: TGCAGCGTTGAAGGCAACTATGGCTACACCTTC
CDR3: CSVEGNYGYTF

size: -
D: -
V: TRBV6-6
J: TRBJ1-1
DNA: TGTGCCAGCAGTAGGGGGGTGAACACTGAAGCTTTCTTT
CDR3: CASSRGVNTEAFF

size: -
D: -
V: TRBV28
J: TRBJ1-5
DNA: TGTGCCAGCCTAACTGGGGGGGTCTATAGCAATCAGCCCCAGCATTTT
CDR3: CASLTGGVYSNQPQHF

size: -
D: -
V: TRBV7-2
J: TRBJ2-5
DNA: TGTGCCAGCAGCTTAGCGGTGCGCACCCAGTACCAAGAGACCCAGTACTTC
CDR3: CASSLAVRTQYQETQYF

size: few
D: -
V: TRBV18
J: TRBJ1-5
DNA: TGTGCCAGCTCACCACTTCAGGGGACGAATCAGCCCCAGCATTTT
CDR3: CASSPLQGTNQPQHF

size: once
D: TRBD2
V: TRBV7-9
J: TRBJ2-3
DNA: TGTGCCAGCAGCCCACTAGCGGGTGCAGATACGCAGTATTTT
CDR3: CASSPLAGADTQYF

size: -
D: TRBD1
V: TRBV7-9
J: TRBJ1-6
DNA: TGTGCCAGCAGCTCAAGACAGGGGTCCGATTCACCCCTCCACTTT
CDR3: CASSSRQGSDSPLHF

size: -
D: TRBD1
V: TRBV7-9
J: TRBJ2-7
DNA: TGTGCCAGCAGCTTTGACAGGGTGTCCACCTACGAGCAGTACTTC
CDR3: CASSFDRVSTYEQYF

size: -
D: -
V: TRBV7-9
J: TRBJ1-2
DNA: TGTGCCAGCAGCCCTGGGGTGGACGTCTATGGCTACACCTTC
CDR3: CASSPGVDVYGYTF